This T cell receptor beta chain was captured by sequencing in a study of follicular helper T cells after annual influenza vaccination. Whole-study context: For some subjects, blood spans the 2013-2014, 2014-2015 and 2015-2016 annual vaccinations.

Time point of the sample: 2014-2015 season, 7 days after vaccination. Before and after seasonal inactivated influenza vaccination, adults gave blood for sorting CD4 subsets for sequencing. Per time point, roughly 35-100 mL of blood was sampled. Germline CDR1 reads LNHDA; CDR2 reads SQIVND (reference sequence). The CDR3 is 18 amino acids. With 2 bases removed from V and 4 bases from J, the gap between germline ends came to 21 bases. Sequencing used immunoSEQ multiplex PCR; TCRdb keeps in-frame clones, though not all of them. The data show about 7,800 clones, with over 80% seen just once and less than 2% held by the top ten.

This TCR was sampled from an adult who received the influenza vaccine. The sequencing used CXCR5+ CD38- circulating T follicular helper cells from blood, collected 7 days after influenza vaccination. The sample's subset: circulating Tfh, non-naive CD4+CXCR5+PD-1+ (ICOS+CD38+ or ICOS-CD38-). This chain connects TRBV19 to TRBJ1-3; D perhaps matches TRBD1 (5 bases). The CDR3 sequence: CASSIFFGRGRDGNTIYF. CDR3 coding DNA: TGTGCCAGTAGTATATTTTTTGGAAGGGGCCGAGACGGAAACACCATATATTTT.